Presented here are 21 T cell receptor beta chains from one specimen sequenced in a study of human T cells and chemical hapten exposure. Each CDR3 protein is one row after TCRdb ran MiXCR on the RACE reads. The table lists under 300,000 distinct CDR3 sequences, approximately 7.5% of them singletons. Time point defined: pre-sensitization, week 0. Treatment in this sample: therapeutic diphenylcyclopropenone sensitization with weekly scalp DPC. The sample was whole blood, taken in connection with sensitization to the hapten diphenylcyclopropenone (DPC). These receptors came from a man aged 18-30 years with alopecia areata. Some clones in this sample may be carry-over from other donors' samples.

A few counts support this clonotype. The CDR3, as DNA: TGTGCCAGCAGGGTCGGGGACACTGAAGCTTTCTTT. Translated, it gives CASRVGDTEAFF. The gene calls are TRBV7-2 and TRBJ1-1, with D uncertain. The V gene's germline CDR1 is SGHTA and CDR2 FQGNSA. The CDR3 contains 12 residues. The V gene lost 6 bases and the J gene lost 3 bases, with 8 bases spanning the gap.

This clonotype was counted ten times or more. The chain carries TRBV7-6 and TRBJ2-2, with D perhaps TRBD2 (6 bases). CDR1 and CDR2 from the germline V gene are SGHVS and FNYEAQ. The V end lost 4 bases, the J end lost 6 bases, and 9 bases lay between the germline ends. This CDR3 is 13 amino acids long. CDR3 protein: CASSSSGAGELFF. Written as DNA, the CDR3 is TGTGCCAGCAGCTCCTCGGGGGCCGGGGAGCTGTTTTTT.

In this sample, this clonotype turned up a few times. CDR3 region: CASSPGEGSGANVLTF. In nucleotides, the CDR3 is TGCGCCAGCAGCCCGGGGGAGGGCTCTGGGGCCAACGTCCTGACTTTC. The rearrangement links TRBV5-1 to TRBJ2-6; 7 bases match TRBD2. V was clipped by 4 bases and J by 0 bases; unmatched bases: 4. This CDR3 has 16 amino acids. Germline CDR1 SGHRS, CDR2 YFSETQ.

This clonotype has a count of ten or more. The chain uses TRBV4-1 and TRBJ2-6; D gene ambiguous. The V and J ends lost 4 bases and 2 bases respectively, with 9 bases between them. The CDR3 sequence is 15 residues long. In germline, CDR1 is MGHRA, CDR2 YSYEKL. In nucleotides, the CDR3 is TGCGCCAGCAGCCCTACTTGGACTGGGGCCAACGTCCTGACTTTC. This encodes CASSPTWTGANVLTF.

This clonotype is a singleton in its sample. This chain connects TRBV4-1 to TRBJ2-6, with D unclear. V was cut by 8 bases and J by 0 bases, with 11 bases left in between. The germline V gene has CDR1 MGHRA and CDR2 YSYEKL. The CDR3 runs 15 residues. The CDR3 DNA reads TGCGCCAGCCGCGGAATGTACTCTGGGGCCAACGTCCTGACTTTC. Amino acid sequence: CASRGMYSGANVLTF.

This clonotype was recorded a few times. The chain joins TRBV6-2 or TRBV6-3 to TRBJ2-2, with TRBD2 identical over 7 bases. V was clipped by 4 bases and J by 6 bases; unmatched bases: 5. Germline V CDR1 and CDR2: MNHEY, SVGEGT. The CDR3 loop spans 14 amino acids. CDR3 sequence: CASSSLRGAGELFF. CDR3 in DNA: TGTGCCAGCAGTTCCCTTCGGGGGGCCGGGGAGCTGTTTTTT.

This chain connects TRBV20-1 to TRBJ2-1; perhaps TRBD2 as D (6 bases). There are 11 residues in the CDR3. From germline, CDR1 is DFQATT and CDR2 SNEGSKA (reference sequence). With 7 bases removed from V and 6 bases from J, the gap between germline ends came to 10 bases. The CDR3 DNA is TGCAGTGGGGGACTCTTCAATGAGCAGTTCTTC. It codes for CSGGLFNEQFF.

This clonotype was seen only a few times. CDR3 sequence (DNA): TGCAGCGTTGATCGGGAGACCCAGTACTTC. This encodes CSVDRETQYF. The V and J genes are TRBV29-1 and TRBJ2-5; D not resolved. Germline V gene lookup returns CDR1 SQVTM and CDR2 ANQGSEA. Trimming cost V 3 bases and J 5 bases, with 4 bases left between them. This CDR3 region has 10 residues.

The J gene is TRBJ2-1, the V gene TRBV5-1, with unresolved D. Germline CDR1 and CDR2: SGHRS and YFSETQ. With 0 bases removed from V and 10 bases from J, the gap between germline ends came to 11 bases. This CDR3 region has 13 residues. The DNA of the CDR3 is TGCGCCAGCAGCTTGGAAACCACCTGGGAGCAGTTCTTC. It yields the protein CASSLETTWEQFF.

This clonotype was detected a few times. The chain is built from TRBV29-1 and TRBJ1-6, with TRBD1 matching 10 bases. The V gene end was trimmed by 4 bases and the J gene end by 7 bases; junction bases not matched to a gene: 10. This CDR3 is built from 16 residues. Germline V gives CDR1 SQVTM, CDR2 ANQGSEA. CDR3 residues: CSVALADRGRNSPLHF. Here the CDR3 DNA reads TGCAGCGTTGCCCTTGCTGACAGGGGGCGGAATTCACCCCTCCACTTT.

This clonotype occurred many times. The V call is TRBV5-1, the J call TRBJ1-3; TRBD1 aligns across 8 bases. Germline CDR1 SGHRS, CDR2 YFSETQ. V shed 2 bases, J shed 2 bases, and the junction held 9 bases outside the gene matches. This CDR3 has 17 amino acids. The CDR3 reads CASSFATTGAPGNTIYF. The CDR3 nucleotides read TGCGCCAGCAGCTTCGCGACGACAGGGGCTCCTGGAAACACCATATATTTT.

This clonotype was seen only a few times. CDR3 DNA: TGTGCCAGCAGTTGGACAGGTCGGAGTGAAGCTTTCTTT. The encoded protein is CASSWTGRSEAFF. The J gene is TRBJ1-1, the V gene TRBV28; the match to TRBD1 covers 7 bases. Trimming at V came to 4 bases and at J to 7 bases, leaving 6 bases not matched to a gene. From germline, CDR1 is MDHEN and CDR2 SYDVKM. This CDR3 spans 13 amino acids.

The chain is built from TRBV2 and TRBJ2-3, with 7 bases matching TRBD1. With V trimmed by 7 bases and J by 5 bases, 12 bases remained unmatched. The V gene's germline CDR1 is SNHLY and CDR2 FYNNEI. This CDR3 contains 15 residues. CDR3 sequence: CASNADRAVGDTQYF. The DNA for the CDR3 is TGTGCCAGCAATGCCGACAGGGCGGTTGGAGATACGCAGTATTTT.

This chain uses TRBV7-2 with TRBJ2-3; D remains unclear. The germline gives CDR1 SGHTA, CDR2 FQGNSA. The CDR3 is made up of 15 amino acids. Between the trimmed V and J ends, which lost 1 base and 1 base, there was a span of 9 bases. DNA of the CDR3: TGTGCCAGCAGCTTAGGGCGCTACGGCACAGATACGCAGTATTTT. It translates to CASSLGRYGTDTQYF. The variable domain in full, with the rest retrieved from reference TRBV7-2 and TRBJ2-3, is GAGVSQSPSNKVTEKGKDVELRCDPISGHTALYWYRQSLGQGLEFLIYFQGNSAPDKSGLPSDRFSAERTGGSVSTLTIQRTQQEDSAVYLCASSLGRYGTDTQYFGPGTRLTVL.

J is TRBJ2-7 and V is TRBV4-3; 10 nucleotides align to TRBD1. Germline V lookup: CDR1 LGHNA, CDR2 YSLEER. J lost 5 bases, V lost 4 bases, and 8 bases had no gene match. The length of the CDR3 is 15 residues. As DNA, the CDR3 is TGCGCCAGCAGCCCTTTTCGGGACAGGGGCAACGAGCAGTACTTC. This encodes CASSPFRDRGNEQYF.

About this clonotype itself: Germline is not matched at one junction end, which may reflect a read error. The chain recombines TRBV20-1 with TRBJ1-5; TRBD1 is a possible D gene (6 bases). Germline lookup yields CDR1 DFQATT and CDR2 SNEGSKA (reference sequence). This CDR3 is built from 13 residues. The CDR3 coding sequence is TGCAATGCTAGAGTGGAGGGGGGTCAGCCCCAGCATTTT. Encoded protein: CNARVEGGQPQHF.

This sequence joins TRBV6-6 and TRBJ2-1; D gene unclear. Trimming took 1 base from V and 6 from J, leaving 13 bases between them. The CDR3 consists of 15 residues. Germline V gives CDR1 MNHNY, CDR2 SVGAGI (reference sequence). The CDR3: CASSYWAPVPNEQFF. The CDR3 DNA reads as TGTGCCAGCAGTTACTGGGCCCCAGTCCCCAATGAGCAGTTCTTC.

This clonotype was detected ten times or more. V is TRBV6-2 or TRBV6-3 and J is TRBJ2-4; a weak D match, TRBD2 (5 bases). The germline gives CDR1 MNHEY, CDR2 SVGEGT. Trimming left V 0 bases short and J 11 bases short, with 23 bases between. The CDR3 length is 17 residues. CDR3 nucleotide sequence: TGTGCCAGCAGTTACTCGAGGGCAGGTTTCCCGTTTTTGGTTCAGTACTTC. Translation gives CASSYSRAGFPFLVQYF.

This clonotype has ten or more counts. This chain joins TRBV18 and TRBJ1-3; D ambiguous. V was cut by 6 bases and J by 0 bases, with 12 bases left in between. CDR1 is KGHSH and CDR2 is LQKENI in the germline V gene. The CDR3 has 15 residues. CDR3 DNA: TGTGCCAGCTCCCCGGGCAGGAGCTCTGGAAACACCATATATTTT. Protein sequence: CASSPGRSSGNTIYF.

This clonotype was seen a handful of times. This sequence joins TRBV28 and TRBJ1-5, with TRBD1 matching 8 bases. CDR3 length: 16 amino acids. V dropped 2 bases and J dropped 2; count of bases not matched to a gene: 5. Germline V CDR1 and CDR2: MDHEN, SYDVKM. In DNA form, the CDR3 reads TGTGCCAGCAGTTTAAGGACAGGGCTGGGCAATCAGCCCCAGCATTTT. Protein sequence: CASSLRTGLGNQPQHF. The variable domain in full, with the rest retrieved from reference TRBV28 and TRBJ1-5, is DVKVTQSSRYLVKRTGEKVFLECVQDMDHENMFWYRQDPGLGLRLIYFSYDVKMKEKGDIPEGYSVSREKKERFSLILESASTNQTSMYLCASSLRTGLGNQPQHFGDGTRLSIL.

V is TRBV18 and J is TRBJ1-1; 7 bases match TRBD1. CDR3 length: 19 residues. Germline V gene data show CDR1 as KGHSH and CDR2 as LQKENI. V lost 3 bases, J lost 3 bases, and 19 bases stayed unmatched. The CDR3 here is CASSPVRGRDSLRDTEAFF. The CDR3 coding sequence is TGTGCCAGCTCACCCGTTCGTGGTCGGGACAGCCTAAGGGACACTGAAGCTTTCTTT.